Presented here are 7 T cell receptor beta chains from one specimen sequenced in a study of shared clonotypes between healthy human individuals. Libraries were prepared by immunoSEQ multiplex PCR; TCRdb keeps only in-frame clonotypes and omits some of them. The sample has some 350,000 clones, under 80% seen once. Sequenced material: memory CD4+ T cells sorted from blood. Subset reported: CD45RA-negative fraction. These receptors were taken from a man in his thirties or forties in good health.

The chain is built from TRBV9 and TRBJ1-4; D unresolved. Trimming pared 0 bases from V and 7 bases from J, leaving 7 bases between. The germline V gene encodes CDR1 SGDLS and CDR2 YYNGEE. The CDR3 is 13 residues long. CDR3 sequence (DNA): TGTGCCAGCAGCGTAGGACCGGGTGAAAAACTGTTTTTT. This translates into CASSVGPGEKLFF.

CDR3 sequence reads: CASSRNRGSYEQYF. The CDR3 bases are TGCGCCAGCAGCAGAAACAGGGGTTCCTACGAGCAGTACTTC. This chain uses TRBV5-1 with TRBJ2-7, with TRBD1 identical over 7 bases. The CDR3 has 14 amino acids. Germline V gene lookup returns CDR1 SGHRS and CDR2 YFSETQ. V gave up 4 bases and J gave up 1 base; unmatched junction bases: 5.

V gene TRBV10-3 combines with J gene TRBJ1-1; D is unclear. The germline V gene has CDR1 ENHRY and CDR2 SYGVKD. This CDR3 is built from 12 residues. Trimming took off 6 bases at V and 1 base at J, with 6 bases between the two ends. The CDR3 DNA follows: TGTGCCATCAGCTCAACGAACACTGAAGCTTTCTTT. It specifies CAISSTNTEAFF.

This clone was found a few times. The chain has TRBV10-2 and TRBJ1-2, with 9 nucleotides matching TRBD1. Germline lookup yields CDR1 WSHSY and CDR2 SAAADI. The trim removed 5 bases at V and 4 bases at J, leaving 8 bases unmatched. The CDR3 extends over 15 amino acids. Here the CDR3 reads CASSLRQGEAYGYTF. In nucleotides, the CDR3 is TGCGCCAGCAGTCTCAGACAGGGGGAGGCCTATGGCTACACCTTC.

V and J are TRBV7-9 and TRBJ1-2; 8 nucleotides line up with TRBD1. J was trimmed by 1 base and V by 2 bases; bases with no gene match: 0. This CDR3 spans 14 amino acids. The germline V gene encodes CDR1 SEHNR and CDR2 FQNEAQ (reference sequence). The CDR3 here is CASSLTGGNYGYTF. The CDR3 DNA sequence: TGTGCCAGCAGCTTAACAGGGGGTAACTATGGCTACACCTTC.

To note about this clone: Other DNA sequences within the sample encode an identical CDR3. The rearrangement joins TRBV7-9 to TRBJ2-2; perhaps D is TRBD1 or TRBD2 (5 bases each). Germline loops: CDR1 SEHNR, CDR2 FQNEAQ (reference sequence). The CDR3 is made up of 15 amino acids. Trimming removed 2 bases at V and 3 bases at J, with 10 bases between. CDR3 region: CASSLTGQDTGELFF. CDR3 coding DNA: TGTGCCAGCAGCTTAACGGGGCAGGACACCGGGGAGCTGTTTTTT.

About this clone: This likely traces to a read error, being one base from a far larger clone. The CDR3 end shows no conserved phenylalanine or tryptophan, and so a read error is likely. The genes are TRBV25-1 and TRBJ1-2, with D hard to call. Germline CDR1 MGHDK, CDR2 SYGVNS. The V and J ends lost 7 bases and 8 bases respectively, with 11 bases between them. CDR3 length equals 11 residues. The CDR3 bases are TGTGCCAGCACGAAGGGAGGAGGCTACACCCTC. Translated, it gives CASTKGGGYTL.